This entry lists 9 T cell receptor beta chains sequenced from one sample in a study of Graves' ophthalmopathy and Graves' hyperthyroidism. The sequenced template was RNA, covering the TCR beta CDR3 region. HTBI primers served in a first-round RT-PCR, which a second-round multiplex PCR followed. TCRdb ran MiXCR on the multiplex PCR reads and lists one entry per CDR3 protein. The sample has approximately 640,000 distinct CDR3 sequences, roughly 39% seen once. Sequenced sample: peripheral blood. These receptor sequences come from an adult man with Graves' ophthalmopathy.

V gene TRBV20-1 combines with J gene TRBJ2-2; no firm D call. CDR1 is DFQATT and CDR2 is SNEGSKA in the germline V gene (reference sequence). V lost 5 bases to trimming and J lost 0 bases, with 10 bases between them. There are 14 residues in the CDR3. CDR3 sequence: CSAANRANTGELFF. The CDR3 region has the DNA TGCAGTGCTGCAAACCGAGCGAACACCGGGGAGCTGTTTTTT.

This clonotype was detected ten times or more. The rearrangement joins TRBV6-6 to TRBJ1-2, with a weak D call TRBD1 (6 bases). V lost 2 bases and J lost 2, with 9 bases in between. Germline CDR1 and CDR2: MNHNY and SVGAGI (reference sequence). The CDR3 consists of 14 residues. The CDR3 nucleotides read TGTGCCAGCAGTTACCGGGACACCAACTATGGCTACACCTTC. Translated, it gives CASSYRDTNYGYTF.

This clonotype has just a few counts. For the CDR3, the DNA is TGTGCCAGCAGTACCGCCCTTACTAGTAGCTACACCTTC. As protein: CASSTALTSSYTF. V is TRBV12-3 or TRBV12-4 and J is TRBJ1-2; unclear D gene. This CDR3 is 13 amino acids long. V lost 5 bases and J lost 9, with 16 bases in between.

In its sample, this clonotype was seen many times. V gene TRBV12-3 or TRBV12-4 combines with J gene TRBJ1-3, with D perhaps TRBD1 (5 bases). The CDR3 loop spans 14 amino acids. Trimming took off 7 bases at V and 0 bases at J, with 10 bases between the two ends. CDR3 loop: CASTEDISGNTIYF. For the CDR3, the DNA is TGTGCCAGCACCGAGGACATCTCTGGAAACACCATATATTTT.

Remarks on this clonotype: This may arise from a read error, as a much more abundant clone is one base away. The V and J genes are TRBV10-3 and TRBJ1-2, with D unclear. CDR3 length: 12 amino acids. Trimming cost V 6 bases and J 7 bases, with 12 bases left between them. From germline, CDR1 is ENHRY and CDR2 SYGVKD. The CDR3 DNA sequence: TGTGCCATCAGGACTTCGGAGGGTGGCTACACCTTC. It translates to CAIRTSEGGYTF.

This clonotype was picked up a small number of times. The rearrangement links TRBV11-2 to TRBJ1-3; D is unresolved. With 6 bases removed from V and 2 bases from J, the gap between germline ends came to 11 bases. Germline V gene sequence: CDR1 SGHAT, CDR2 FQNNGV. The CDR3 has 14 amino acids. The CDR3 sequence is CASRRGFPGNTIYF. CDR3 coding DNA: TGTGCCAGCAGGAGAGGTTTTCCTGGAAACACCATATATTTT.

This clonotype was counted ten times or more. At one boundary the junction diverges from the germline segment, which might be a read error. The V and J genes are TRBV5-1 and TRBJ2-5, with D perhaps given as TRBD1 or TRBD2 (5 bases each). There are 11 residues in the CDR3. Per the germline V gene, CDR1 is SGHRS and CDR2 is YFSETQ. The chain's CDR3 is CASTLGGTQYF. CDR3 DNA sequence: TGTGCCAGCACCCTTGGGGGGACCCAGTACTTC.

The chain couples TRBV19 to TRBJ1-5; a possible D gene is TRBD1 (5 bases). V lost 3 bases and J lost 10, with 10 bases in between. Germline CDR1 is LNHDA and CDR2 is SQIVND (reference sequence). This CDR3 is built from 12 residues. The CDR3 DNA follows: TGTGCCAGTAGTATTGTGGGGCACCCCCAGCATTTT. Its protein product is CASSIVGHPQHF.

This clonotype has ten or more counts. This chain connects TRBV2 to TRBJ2-2; no firm D call. Trimming pared 9 bases from V and 2 bases from J, leaving 7 bases between. This CDR3 region has 12 residues. Germline assignment: CDR1 SNHLY and CDR2 FYNNEI. The CDR3 reads CARDGNTGELFF. In DNA form, the CDR3 reads TGTGCCAGGGACGGCAACACCGGGGAGCTGTTTTTT.